Listed below are T cell receptor beta chains from one sample, sequenced in a study of shared clonotypes between healthy human individuals. Here immunoSEQ multiplex PCR was the method, and the copy in TCRdb shows in-frame clones only, minus some. The sample lists over a million clones, around 78% seen once, with around 0.61% in the top ten. Material: memory CD4+ T cells from PBMCs. The origin of the receptors is a man between 18 and 35 years old in good health. Some clones in this sample may be carry-over from other donors' samples. Both conserved end residues are part of each CDR3. A D gene is named only where the DNA matches it firmly. Clone sizes are given selectively: once, few, many, or a class where the clone is expanded.

J	size	V	D	CDR3	DNA
TRBJ2-3	NA	TRBV5-1	NA	CASSSGLVFQDTQYF	TGCGCCAGCAGCTCAGGACTCGTATTTCAGGATACGCAGTATTTT
TRBJ2-1	many	TRBV7-9	NA	CASSFTNNEQFF	TGTGCCAGCAGCTTTACTAACAATGAGCAGTTCTTC
TRBJ2-4	many	TRBV2	NA	CASSGSPSLAKNIQYF	TGTGCCAGCAGTGGGAGCCCGTCATTAGCCAAAAACATTCAGTACTTC
TRBJ2-1	NA	TRBV5-4	TRBD2	CASSLEAGVANEQFF	TGTGCCAGCAGCTTGGAGGCGGGAGTAGCCAATGAGCAGTTCTTC
TRBJ1-5	NA	TRBV29-1	NA	CSVGGLGQPQHF	TGCAGCGTTGGGGGGTTAGGACAGCCCCAGCATTTT
TRBJ1-1	NA	TRBV7-3	TRBD1	CASSTDRGAIVSIF	TGTGCCAGCAGCACGGACAGGGGGGCAATCGTTTCAATTTTT
TRBJ1-3	NA	TRBV6-1	NA	CACQRAGVSGNTIYF	TGTGCCTGTCAAAGGGCCGGCGTCTCTGGAAACACCATATATTTT
TRBJ2-7	few	TRBV4-2	TRBD2	CASSQGTSGRRSDEQYF	TGTGCCAGCAGCCAAGGGACTAGCGGGAGGAGGAGCGACGAGCAGTACTTC
TRBJ2-2	NA	TRBV9	NA	CASSAFDNTNTGELFF	TGTGCCAGCAGCGCCTTCGACAATACGAACACCGGGGAGCTGTTTTTT
TRBJ1-5	NA	TRBV4-1	NA	CASSQDPQGWNQPQHF	TGCGCCAGCAGCCAAGACCCGCAGGGGTGGAATCAGCCCCAGCATTTT